The clone carrying this TCR beta chain was picked up one time. Thyroid surgery took place with no prior treatment in any patient. This sample was included in a study of metastatic and nonmetastatic thyroid tumors. Germline V gene lookup returns CDR1 SGHTA and CDR2 FQGTGA. The CDR3 is 18 amino acids. Trimming at V came to 7 bases and at J to 9 bases, leaving 21 bases not matched to a gene. In the original processing: CDR3 was compared across clinicopathological groups, and the resulting differences were used to build a distant-metastasis classifier for papillary thyroid cancer. TCRdb re-called the PCR reads via MiXCR. The V and J calls come from TCRdb's annotation, not from the publication. The table shows a few thousand clones, with approximately 33% occurring only once.

The sample taken for sequencing was adjacent normal tissue. The V gene is TRBV7-3, the J gene TRBJ2-2; 9 bases line up with TRBD2. This TCR was recovered from a male donor with papillary thyroid cancer or a benign thyroid nodule (not recorded which). Some clones in this sample may be carry-over from other donors' samples. The CDR3 DNA reads as TGTGCCAGCACCCTTAGGGCGGGAGGGCCCGTAGTGTCCTGGGAGCTGTTTTTT. Translating it yields CASTLRAGGPVVSWELFF.